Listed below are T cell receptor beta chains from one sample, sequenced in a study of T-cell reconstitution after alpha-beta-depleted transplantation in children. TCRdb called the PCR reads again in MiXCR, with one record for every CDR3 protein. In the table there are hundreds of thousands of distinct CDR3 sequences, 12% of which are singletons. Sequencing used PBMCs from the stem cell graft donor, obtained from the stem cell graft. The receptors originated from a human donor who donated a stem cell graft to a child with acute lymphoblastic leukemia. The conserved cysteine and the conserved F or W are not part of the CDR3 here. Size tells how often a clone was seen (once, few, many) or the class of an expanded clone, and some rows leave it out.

CDR3: SATGGPPGQPQH
size: NA
V: TRBV20-1

CDR3: AWSVRRGSSGQPQH
size: few
V: TRBV30

CDR3: ASSSSPGRNLGTQY
size: many
V: TRBV6-5

CDR3: ASSLARSNAQF
size: many
V: TRBV7-6

CDR3: ASSPDIGGAEAF
size: many
V: TRBV7-2

CDR3: ASSVGGTGLTEQF
size: many
V: TRBV6-1

CDR3: ASRRQINPGRGLNTEAF
size: many
V: TRBV27

CDR3: ASSPRLAGGPMNTDTQY
size: many
V: TRBV11-2

CDR3: ATEGSQETQY
size: many
V: TRBV28

CDR3: ASSLPGQGYNEQF
size: few
V: TRBV12-3/TRBV12-4

CDR3: ASSLLGGSGANVLT
size: many
V: TRBV27

CDR3: ASSKEAGPTGELF
size: few
V: TRBV21-1

CDR3: ASSQDSQSSYNEQF
size: many
V: TRBV4-3

CDR3: ASSASGRGADTQY
size: many
V: TRBV9

CDR3: SVPRLDTQRGGYT
size: many
V: TRBV29-1

CDR3: SGLAGGTSDEQY
size: many
V: TRBV29-1

CDR3: ASSQEVSLGTEQY
size: many
V: TRBV4-1

CDR3: ASSLDSTSEQF
size: many
V: TRBV5-1

CDR3: ASSPPGGDSAF
size: NA
V: TRBV18

CDR3: ASSQGGSGLTDTQY
size: many
V: TRBV4-3

CDR3: ASSRGQVGAF
size: NA
V: TRBV6-5

CDR3: SAGVAANTEAF
size: NA
V: TRBV29-1

CDR3: ASSHGATGELF
size: once
V: TRBV4-1

CDR3: ASSLDVSTYEQY
size: many
V: TRBV5-1

CDR3: ASSLEDEHPETQY
size: NA
V: TRBV13

CDR3: ASSGSEDTQY
size: NA
V: TRBV6-5

CDR3: ASSRTQNTEAF
size: NA
V: TRBV18

CDR3: ASRSTGTGSLGQY
size: few
V: TRBV6-1

CDR3: ASSVSWEKLF
size: NA
V: TRBV11-2

CDR3: SVSFQGGYGYT
size: many
V: TRBV29-1

CDR3: ASSPHPGTSEQY
size: NA
V: TRBV18

CDR3: SAYIAGQETQY
size: many
V: TRBV20-1

CDR3: ASSLVANYGYT
size: many
V: TRBV7-9

CDR3: SAFTTSPLSNEQF
size: many
V: TRBV20-1

CDR3: SASRQGGEQY
size: many
V: TRBV20-1

CDR3: ASSLSPGQGETQY
size: many
V: TRBV27

CDR3: ASSPDGQGNSPLH
size: NA
V: TRBV5-1

CDR3: SASSRNTYEQY
size: many
V: TRBV20-1

CDR3: ATSRDRGSGGEKLF
size: few
V: TRBV15

CDR3: ASSPQGAQGNTIY
size: many
V: TRBV7-2

CDR3: ATRDGRSSYEQY
size: many
V: TRBV12-3/TRBV12-4

CDR3: ASNPGAGGAYEQY
size: many
V: TRBV6-5

CDR3: ASSVGPNTEAF
size: many
V: TRBV12-3/TRBV12-4

CDR3: ASSAHRGLIQETQY
size: NA
V: TRBV27

CDR3: ASSSLWTVSYEQY
size: many
V: TRBV6-2/TRBV6-3

CDR3: ASSGKGAPRNTEAF
size: many
V: TRBV25-1

CDR3: ATVDRGLAGVHEQF
size: NA
V: TRBV6-2/TRBV6-3

CDR3: ASSVNEKLF
size: many
V: TRBV6-1

CDR3: ASSIIAGAIGLYNEQF
size: few
V: TRBV19

CDR3: ASSDTTQGYEQF
size: many
V: TRBV28

CDR3: ASSQADRGLYEQY
size: many
V: TRBV4-3

CDR3: AWSNRDQGNTEAF
size: few
V: TRBV30

CDR3: ASSESRDRALKLF
size: NA
V: TRBV10-2

CDR3: ASSLFEGAINEQF
size: many
V: TRBV5-6